This T cell receptor (beta chain) comes out of a study of beta chain features in type 1 diabetes (dated by TCRdb to 2016 to 2018). For the study in its entirety: No differences in mean age, gender distribution, total cell number or subset yield were found between patients and healthy donors. A total of approximately 100 million sorted cells were examined across all samples, and the number of cells per subset was strongly correlated with RNA yield. In the study, TCRB repertoires of sorted circulating CD4+ T cell subsets from recently diagnosed type 1 diabetes patients were compared with those of matched healthy donors. Naive and central memory subsets were obtained from all 28 donors, but regulatory and stem cell-like memory subsets were isolated from only 8 patients and about eight healthy donors. Here is what the overall study found, with its caveats: At VDJ recombination sites, patients with type 1 diabetes made fewer insertions and deleted more nucleotides, a pattern implying thymic rearrangement abnormalities. PCR may preferentially amplify shorter templates, but because patient and control samples were amplified and corrected together, any resulting skew would affect both groups equally. Type 1 diabetes patients showed a moderate but significant shortening of TCRB CDR3 length in all four CD4+ subsets. Naive, central memory and regulatory TCRB repertoires appeared more similar among patients than among healthy donors. HLA sub-analyses involved small numbers of individuals, so any influence of HLA type on TCRB rearrangement remained unresolved. Because cDNA was sequenced instead of genomic DNA, highly expressing activated cells could be over-represented, though the groups showed no difference in activation or CD3 levels.

The High Capacity cDNA Reverse Transcription Kit was used to reverse transcribe all of the isolated RNA, meaning that expressed TCRB transcripts were what got sequenced. Deep immunoSEQ sequencing was performed on naive, central memory and regulatory T cell samples, with an average of around 3.5 million total reads per sample. Sorted cells were lysed in RLT buffer, and RNA was extracted using DNase-treated RNeasy Micro or Mini kits according to cell number. To prevent cross-contamination, each cell subset was processed individually, whereas patient and healthy donor samples were processed jointly. Using the immunoSEQ multiplex PCR, TCRB sequences were amplified from cDNA into 87-bp fragments spanning the CDR3 region. Sequencing of the amplicons was performed on the Illumina HiSeq platform. Turning to the authors' computational methods: Synthetic template baselines were used to correct PCR bias computationally, reads within Hamming distance 2 were collapsed together, and singletons that could not be merged were discarded. Reads were aligned against IMGT so that V, D and J genes, CDR3 length and insertions or deletions at six rearrangement sites could be assigned. Within each subset, clonotype counts were normalized to sorted cell number, and only after that were true diversity and Gini coefficients computed with the tcR R package. The overlap coefficient, calculated on TCRB nucleotide sequences, was used to quantify repertoire sharing. The clones in this table, taken by TCRdb from immuneACCESS, are in-frame only. Not every clone is retained; where verified, under half of the shortfall comes from an unresolved V gene, and the cause of the rest is unknown. The DNA gave D and trimming, while V, J and clone size come from that table. This sample holds about 150,000 clones; about 13% were observed only once. The top ten clones comprise 1.3% of the sample.

In regard to this clone: Its antigen is currently not known. No quality values exist for individual bases; no much larger clone is one base distant.

For this chain, trimming is 6 bases at the V end and 2 bases at the J end, and the number of junction bases without a gene match is 13. Counted from cysteine to phenylalanine, this CDR3 has 17 amino acids. The sequence is cut down to CDR3 DNA, 51 bases in frame from base 1. The germline V gene provides CDR1 SGDLS and CDR2 YYNGEE. A single peripheral blood draw of roughly 0.11 L on average was collected from each donor into heparinised tubes. Naive, central memory, regulatory and stem cell-like memory CD4+ T cells were sorted on a BD FACSAria II using a panel including CD45RO, CCR7, CD25, CD127, CD95 and CD27. All sorted populations exceeded 95% purity. Right away, PBMCs were isolated by Lymphoprep density gradient centrifugation and were stained directly, with no culture step. To minimize batch effects, samples were stained and sorted in pairs, one healthy donor with one patient per experiment.

The V gene is TRBV9 and the J gene is TRBJ2-3; 9 central nucleotides agree with TRBD2. This sequence was found in a man in his late teens or twenties with type 1 diabetes. The sample taken for sequencing was central memory CD4+ T cells from blood. The CDR3 has the sequence CASTIAGDHPFTDTQYF. Read as DNA, the sequence is TGTGCCAGCACCATAGCGGGGGACCACCCCTTCACAGATACGCAGTATTTT.